The sequence of this T cell receptor (beta chain) was determined in a study of cytomegalovirus exposure and HLA in healthy donors. The CDR3 loop spans 15 amino acids. The V gene end was trimmed by 3 bases and the J gene end by 5 bases; junction bases not matched to a gene: 5. The V gene's germline CDR1 is SGHAT and CDR2 FQNNGV. Both 60 Vbeta primers and 13 Jbeta primers went into the PCR. TCRdb keeps only in-frame clones here, not all; method: immunoSEQ multiplex PCR. This table has 110,000 to 150,000 clones, approximately 83% appearing once. Concerning this clone: No antigen is known for it.

The study's findings and limits: Sequencing likely generated an artifact that appeared as a cluster of highly shared sequence variants. At a 0.05 false discovery rate, a later analysis found some 17,000 TCR beta sequences to be associated with HLA alleles.

This clonotype was sampled from a woman between 40 and 55 years old in good health and CMV-seronegative. The sequencing sample was made of PBMCs. The chain joins TRBV11-2 to TRBJ2-5; 11 nucleotides line up with TRBD2. The DNA for the CDR3 is TGTGCCAGCAGCTTTACTAGCGGGGGTACGGAGACCCAGTACTTC. Residues: CASSFTSGGTETQYF.